A selection of T cell receptor beta chains follows, all from one sample in a study of blood T cell repertoires in COVID-19. Using immunoSEQ multiplex PCR, the repertoire was profiled, and TCRdb retains in-frame clones only, with some absent. The sample includes about 360,000 clones, approximately 87% of them seen just once. The sample consisted of PBMCs or T cells enriched from blood (not recorded which). The source of these receptors is a man aged 40-49 years in a cohort exposed to, infected with or recovered from COVID-19 (not recorded which). Both conserved end residues are part of each CDR3. The order of the fields is V gene, CDR3 protein.

TRBV11-3	CASSLGGLGQETQYF
TRBV5-1	CASSLAVQGPNTGELFF
TRBV18	CASSPRGQETQYF
TRBV15	CATSKGGMSNQPQHF
TRBV3-1/TRBV3-2	CASSQKAPGGAHEAFF
TRBV11-3	CASSSGLAGEAQYF
TRBV9	CASSVGLGARANVLTF
TRBV27	CASTRGLNTEAFF
TRBV28	CASSPRDRDNQPQHF
TRBV14	CASSQELGNTGELFF